The sequence of this T cell receptor (beta chain) was determined in a study of blood T cell repertoires in COVID-19. Study background: The origin of the acute and convalescent COVID-19 samples was the United States, Italy and Spain. The analysed material was cDNA or gDNA that came from T cells, B-cell-depleted T cells, or PBMCs.

Original processing methods: For nucleated cells, counts were estimated from reference gene primer amplification. Sequencing used immunoSEQ multiplex PCR; TCRdb keeps in-frame clones, though not all of them. Clonal size and the V and J genes are those of that table, whereas D and trimming came from the DNA. The data show 150,000 to 200,000 clones, roughly 76% seen once. Germline V gene sequence: CDR1 SGDLS, CDR2 YYNGEE. This CDR3 has 16 amino acids. The trim removed 0 bases at V and 2 bases at J, leaving 5 bases unmatched. Those enrolled in Seattle joined during active infection and were followed longitudinally afterward.

The specimen was peripheral blood. The receptor's source is a woman aged 80 or over with COVID-19, enrolled during active disease. The chain is built from TRBV9 and TRBJ2-3, with 8 bases matching TRBD2. The CDR3: CASSVGAGGVTDTQYF. The CDR3 bases are TGTGCCAGCAGCGTAGGGGCGGGAGGCGTCACAGATACGCAGTATTTT.